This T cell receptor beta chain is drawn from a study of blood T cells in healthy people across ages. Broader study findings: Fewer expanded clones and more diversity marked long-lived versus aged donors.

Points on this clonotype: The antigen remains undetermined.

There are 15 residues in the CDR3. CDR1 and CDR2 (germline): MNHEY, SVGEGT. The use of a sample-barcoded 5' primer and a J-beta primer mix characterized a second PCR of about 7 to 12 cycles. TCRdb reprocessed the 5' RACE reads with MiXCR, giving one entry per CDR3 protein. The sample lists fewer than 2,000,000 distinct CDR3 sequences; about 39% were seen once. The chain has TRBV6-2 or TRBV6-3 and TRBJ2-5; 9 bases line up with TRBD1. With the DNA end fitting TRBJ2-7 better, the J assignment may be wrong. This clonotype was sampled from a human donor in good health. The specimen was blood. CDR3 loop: CASSYPSDRGHEQYF. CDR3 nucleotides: TGTGCCAGCAGTTACCCTTCGGACAGGGGCCACGAGCAGTACTTC.